The 20 T cell receptor beta chains below come from one sample, sequenced in a study of response to subunit inactivated influenza vaccine. TCRdb processed the RT-PCR reads anew with MiXCR; each CDR3 protein has one entry. The sample shows more than 600,000 distinct CDR3 sequences, roughly 20% of them seen only once. The sequenced sample was PBMCs from blood, obtained 5 days after vaccination. The receptors come from a man aged 45-60 years who received an inactivated influenza vaccine.

The sample holds a few counts of this clonotype. The V and J genes are TRBV29-1 and TRBJ2-1, with D unclear. The CDR3 is made up of 13 amino acids. CDR1 SQVTM and CDR2 ANQGSEA come from the germline V gene. The ends were cut back, 7 bases at V and 2 bases at J, with 12 bases in the middle. CDR3 residues: CSGSSRAYNEQFF. The DNA for the CDR3 is TGCAGCGGTTCTAGTCGAGCCTACAATGAGCAGTTCTTC.

The chain couples TRBV5-1 to TRBJ2-7; D call uncertain. V was shortened by 4 bases and J by 7 bases, with 21 bases between the two germline ends. CDR1 and CDR2 (germline): SGHRS, YFSETQ. The CDR3 is made up of 15 amino acids. CDR3 in DNA: TGCGCCAGCAGCGTTGAGGTCGCATCCTTGGGGGAGCAGTACTTC. Amino acids: CASSVEVASLGEQYF.

This clonotype was detected a few times. The chain combines TRBV7-2 with TRBJ2-2, with 10 bases aligning to TRBD1. Germline values: CDR1 SGHTA, CDR2 FQGNSA. The CDR3 is 17 amino acids. The V and J ends lost 5 bases and 7 bases, in that order; junction bases with no gene match: 13. CDR3 bases: TGTGCCAGCAGCGCCTACCACAGGACAGGGGGTGGCGGGGAGCTGTTTTTT. It encodes CASSAYHRTGGGGELFF.

This sequence joins TRBV7-2 and TRBJ2-7, with 8 bases lining up with TRBD1. The germline V gene encodes CDR1 SGHTA and CDR2 FQGNSA. The CDR3 runs 15 residues. V lost 5 bases, J lost 7 bases, and 13 bases stayed unmatched. The CDR3, as DNA: TGTGCCAGCAGCCGGACAGGGTACGGGAGAGGTGAGCAGTACTTC. Translating gives CASSRTGYGRGEQYF. Based on the CDR3 plus reference TRBV7-2 and TRBJ2-7, the full variable domain is GAGVSQSPSNKVTEKGKDVELRCDPISGHTALYWYRQSLGQGLEFLIYFQGNSAPDKSGLPSDRFSAERTGGSVSTLTIQRTQQEDSAVYLCASSRTGYGRGEQYFGPGTRLTVT.

The chain combines TRBV6-1 with TRBJ2-3; D is tentatively TRBD1 or TRBD2 (5 bases each). The germline V and J ends were trimmed by 10 bases and 1 base, with 15 bases remaining between them. CDR1 and CDR2 (germline): MNHNS, SASEGT. The CDR3 consists of 14 residues. The CDR3 sequence is CAIRTGPGTDTQYF. The CDR3 coding sequence is TGTGCCATCCGAACGGGACCCGGCACAGATACGCAGTATTTT.

This sequence joins TRBV11-2 and TRBJ2-3, with a tentative D call TRBD2 (6 bases). The germline gives CDR1 SGHAT, CDR2 FQNNGV. V was cut by 2 bases and J by 4 bases, with 10 bases left in between. CDR3 length equals 14 residues. The CDR3 region has the DNA TGTGCCAGCAGCTTATTACCGGGGGCAGATACGCAGTATTTT. Translating it yields CASSLLPGADTQYF.

This sequence joins TRBV7-9 and TRBJ1-5, with 11 bases identical to TRBD1. The V gene's germline CDR1 is SEHNR and CDR2 FQNEAQ (reference sequence). Trimming took 1 base from V and 5 from J; bases not matched to a gene: 7. The CDR3 consists of 17 residues. CDR3 DNA: TGTGCCAGCAGCTTAGTTGGGTTGGGACAGGGGGATCAGCCCCAGCATTTT. Translation: CASSLVGLGQGDQPQHF.

This clonotype has a count of ten or more. The chain combines TRBV12-3 or TRBV12-4 with TRBJ2-7, with D possibly called TRBD1 or TRBD2 (5 bases each). V was pared by 5 bases and J by 3 bases, with 11 bases between. This CDR3 is built from 13 residues. The CDR3 protein is CASSPGTYYEQYF. The CDR3 bases are TGTGCCAGCAGTCCCGGGACCTACTACGAGCAGTACTTC.

The V and J genes are TRBV4-2 and TRBJ2-3; D possibly corresponds to TRBD2 (7 bases). V dropped 0 bases and J dropped 2 bases, with 21 bases sitting between them. CDR1 and CDR2 (germline): LGHNA, YNFKEQ. This CDR3 spans 19 amino acids. In DNA, the CDR3 is TGTGCCAGCAGCCAAGATGGGCTTCTCGGCGGGGGCTTCACAGATACGCAGTATTTT. Amino acid sequence: CASSQDGLLGGGFTDTQYF.

The chain joins TRBV10-2 to TRBJ1-5, with unresolved D. This CDR3 region has 12 residues. Deletions cut 0 bases from V and 3 bases from J, with 0 bases between. Germline CDR1 reads WSHSY; CDR2 reads SAAADI. CDR3: CASSESNQPQHF. The DNA for the CDR3 is TGCGCCAGCAGTGAGTCCAATCAGCCCCAGCATTTT.

The table lists this clonotype with a few counts. This chain joins TRBV4-3 and TRBJ2-1; no clear D gene. Trimming pared 2 bases from V and 9 bases from J, leaving 14 bases between. Germline values: CDR1 LGHNA, CDR2 YSLEER. This CDR3 is built from 14 residues. Here the CDR3 reads CASSQRFKESEQFF. The CDR3, as DNA: TGCGCCAGCAGCCAACGTTTCAAGGAGAGTGAGCAGTTCTTC.

The J gene is TRBJ2-3, the V gene TRBV6-1, with D tentatively TRBD1 or TRBD2 (5 bases each). V was pared by 6 bases and J by 4 bases, with 20 bases between. Germline V gene data show CDR1 as MNHNS and CDR2 as SASEGT. CDR3 size: 16 residues. The CDR3 nucleotides are TGTGCCAGCAGCTCCCTGGGGCTAGCTGGCCCAGATACGCAGTATTTT. It translates to CASSSLGLAGPDTQYF.

This clonotype was seen a handful of times. This rearrangement joins TRBV20-1 to TRBJ1-4, with D perhaps TRBD1 (5 bases). This CDR3 has 13 residues. With 3 bases removed from V and 2 bases from J, the gap between germline ends came to 7 bases. The germline CDR1 and CDR2 sequences are DFQATT and SNEGSKA (reference sequence). CDR3 sequence: CSARRQTNEKLFF. The CDR3 region has the DNA TGCAGTGCTAGGAGACAGACTAATGAAAAACTGTTTTTT.

This clonotype has more than one count but fewer than ten. The gene calls are TRBV27 and TRBJ2-2, with D perhaps matching TRBD2 (5 bases). V lost 2 bases and J 7 bases, leaving 11 bases between the germline ends. This CDR3 spans 14 amino acids. Germline-derived CDR1 and CDR2 are MNHEY and SMNVEV (reference sequence). CDR3 sequence (DNA): TGTGCCAGCAGTTTACCCCGGGGAATCGGGGAGCTGTTTTTT. Amino acid sequence: CASSLPRGIGELFF.

To note about this clonotype: A much larger clonotype is one base distant, so this may be a read error. This sequence joins TRBV12-3 or TRBV12-4 and TRBJ1-1; 8 bases match TRBD1. This CDR3 region has 14 residues. CDR3 sequence (DNA): TGTGTCAGCAGTTGGACAGGGTGGGTTACTGAAGCTTTCTTT. Its translation is CVSSWTGWVTEAFF.

The CDR3 loop is CSTRRPTKNIQYF. Here the CDR3 DNA reads TGCAGTACCCGACGGCCAACCAAAAACATTCAGTACTTC. The gene calls are TRBV20-1 and TRBJ2-4, with D unresolved. The V and J ends lost 8 bases and 2 bases respectively, with 13 bases between them. This CDR3 has 13 amino acids. The V gene's germline CDR1 is DFQATT and CDR2 SNEGSKA (reference sequence).

The rearrangement uses TRBV12-3 or TRBV12-4 and TRBJ2-1; the match to TRBD2 covers 8 bases. The length of the CDR3 is 15 residues. V gave up 1 base and J gave up 6 bases; unmatched junction bases: 5. CDR3 coding DNA: TGTGCCAGCAGTTTAGTTAGCGGGGCCACCAATGAGCAGTTCTTC. This sequence encodes CASSLVSGATNEQFF.

This clonotype was counted a few times. The genes are TRBV11-2 and TRBJ2-5; D unclear. Germline V gene sequence: CDR1 SGHAT, CDR2 FQNNGV. The V end lost 5 bases, the J end lost 5 bases, and 3 bases lay between the germline ends. The CDR3 has 10 residues. Here the CDR3 DNA reads TGTGCCAGCAGCACGGAGACCCAGTACTTC. Amino acid sequence: CASSTETQYF.

This clonotype occurred once. This chain joins TRBV5-6 and TRBJ2-5; 8 bases map to TRBD2. Germline V CDR1 and CDR2: SGHDT, YYEEEE. V lost 6 bases and J lost 5; bases outside the gene matches: 18. CDR3 length: 17 residues. The chain's CDR3 is CASTTTAASGYKETQYF. The CDR3 coding sequence is TGTGCCAGCACCACGACGGCGGCTAGCGGGTATAAGGAGACCCAGTACTTC.

Written as DNA, the CDR3 is TGTGCCTGTTTATCTAGCGGAACCGCCTACGAGCAGTACTTC. The encoded protein is CACLSSGTAYEQYF. J is TRBJ2-7 and V is TRBV30; 7 bases align to TRBD2. The CDR3 totals 14 residues. Germline V lookup: CDR1 GTSNPN, CDR2 SVGIG (reference sequence). Trimming removed 6 bases from V and 2 bases from J; junction bases left unmatched: 10.